This T cell receptor (beta chain) came from a study of cytomegalovirus exposure and HLA in healthy donors. Study-level findings and limits: Immune exposure information available was restricted to CMV serostatus. The authors listed 164 TCR beta chains as cytomegalovirus-associated.

It was with 60 Vbeta and 13 Jbeta primers that the PCR ran. Sequenced by immunoSEQ multiplex PCR; TCRdb stores in-frame clones only, minus some. The listing contains some 140,000 clones. For this clone: Its antigen is unknown.

The sequenced material came from PBMCs. This clonotype was obtained from a woman aged 40 to 50 in good health and CMV-seronegative.

CDR3 in amino acids: CASNWDTNSYEQYV. CDR3 in DNA: TGTGCCAGCAACTGGGACACTAACTCCTACGAGCAGTACGTC. The chain has TRBV2 and TRBJ2-7; maybe TRBD1 (6 bases). CDR1 is SNHLY, CDR2 FYNNEI, per germline. This CDR3 has 14 residues. Trimming cost V 7 bases and J 0 bases, with 13 bases left between them.